Below, 13 T cell receptor beta chains from the same sample are listed, as sequenced in a study of T cell responses to AZD1222 COVID-19 vaccine. This table comes from immunoSEQ multiplex PCR, and its TCRdb copy is limited to in-frame clones, with some not included. The sample has 100,000 to 110,000 clones, around 90% seen once; the top ten hold about 1.8%. The sequencing used peripheral blood, collected on day 0 of AZD1222 vaccination. Receptors were obtained from an adult in good health.

The chain uses TRBV9 and TRBJ2-1; 14 bases map to TRBD2. With 4 bases clipped from V and 8 bases from J, the junction kept 5 bases outside the gene matches. Germline V gene sequence: CDR1 SGDLS, CDR2 YYNGEE. The CDR3 has 15 amino acids. CDR3 sequence: CASSWGLAGEDEQFF. In DNA form, the CDR3 reads TGTGCCAGCAGCTGGGGACTAGCGGGAGAGGATGAGCAGTTCTTC.

This chain uses TRBV15 with TRBJ2-3, with 9 positions matching TRBD2. J lost 2 bases, V lost 0 bases, and 9 bases had no gene match. Looked up from germline, CDR1 is LNHNV and CDR2 is YYDKDF (reference sequence). The CDR3 has 18 amino acids. In nucleotides, the CDR3 is TGTGCCACCAGCAGAGACCGTTTAGCGGGAGTCTACACAGATACGCAGTATTTT. This codes for CATSRDRLAGVYTDTQYF.

This rearrangement joins TRBV28 to TRBJ1-5; TRBD1 might be the D (5 bases). From germline, CDR1 is MDHEN and CDR2 SYDVKM. CDR3 size: 16 residues. Trimming left V 3 bases short and J 7 bases short, with 19 bases between. CDR3 in amino acids: CASSLPVGGFGQPQHF. The DNA of the CDR3 is TGTGCCAGCAGTTTGCCCGTTGGGGGTTTTGGACAGCCCCAGCATTTT.

The V gene is TRBV19, the J gene TRBJ1-4, with D maybe TRBD1 (5 bases). V was trimmed by 6 bases and J by 3 bases, leaving 14 bases between them. Germline V gives CDR1 LNHDA, CDR2 SQIVND (reference sequence). The CDR3 is 15 residues long. CDR3 DNA: TGTGCCAGTAGCCAGAACCAGGGTCCTAATGAAAAACTGTTTTTT. Translation gives CASSQNQGPNEKLFF. Filled out from reference TRBV19 and TRBJ1-4, the complete variable domain reads DGGITQSPKYLFRKEGQNVTLSCEQNLNHDAMYWYRQDPGQGLRLIYYSQIVNDFQKGDIAEGYSVSREKKESFPLTVTSAQKNPTAFYLCASSQNQGPNEKLFFGSGTQLSVL.

This chain connects TRBV24-1 to TRBJ2-3, with 7 positions matching TRBD2. V was pared by 1 base and J by 1 base, with 4 bases of the junction left unmatched. This CDR3 region has 16 residues. Germline V gene lookup returns CDR1 KGHDR and CDR2 SFDVKD. CDR3 sequence reads: CATSDFVAGGTDTQYF. In nucleotides, the CDR3 is TGTGCCACCAGTGATTTCGTGGCGGGAGGCACAGATACGCAGTATTTT.

This chain links TRBV6-1 with TRBJ2-3; D is unclear. With 2 bases removed from V and 2 bases from J, the gap between germline ends came to 17 bases. This CDR3 is 17 amino acids long. CDR1 is MNHNS and CDR2 is SASEGT in the germline V gene. Written as DNA, the CDR3 is TGTGCCAGCAGTGAACATCCGCCTAGAACAACCACAGATACGCAGTATTTT. Translating gives CASSEHPPRTTTDTQYF.

CDR3 residues: CASSHPTGGQGGSQPQHF. DNA of the CDR3: TGCGCCAGCAGCCACCCAACCGGGGGCCAGGGTGGGAGTCAGCCCCAGCATTTT. The genes are TRBV4-1 and TRBJ1-5; D is possibly TRBD1 (6 bases). Trimming took off 3 bases at V and 6 bases at J, with 24 bases between the two ends. The germline V gene encodes CDR1 MGHRA and CDR2 YSYEKL. The CDR3 spans 18 residues.

V is TRBV28 and J is TRBJ2-2; D might be TRBD1 (6 bases). With 6 bases removed from V and 6 bases from J, the gap between germline ends came to 23 bases. Germline V gene data show CDR1 as MDHEN and CDR2 as SYDVKM. The CDR3 spans 17 residues. The CDR3 DNA follows: TGTGCCAGCAGAGTCCCGACGTACAGGGCCTCTGCCGGGGAGCTGTTTTTT. Its protein product is CASRVPTYRASAGELFF.

The chain uses TRBV2 and TRBJ2-5; D gene uncertain. From germline, CDR1 is SNHLY and CDR2 FYNNEI. With 10 bases removed from V and 5 bases from J, the gap between germline ends came to 11 bases. The CDR3 contains 11 residues. CDR3: CAINLKETQYF. CDR3 DNA sequence: TGTGCCATCAACCTTAAGGAGACCCAGTACTTC.

The chain links TRBV14 to TRBJ1-1; D might be TRBD1 (6 bases). V was shortened by 5 bases and J by 5 bases, with 15 bases between the two germline ends. The CDR3 is 14 amino acids. Germline CDR1 SGHDN, CDR2 FVKESK. CDR3 sequence: CASSFTRQGTEAFF. The CDR3 DNA reads TGTGCCAGCAGCTTTACAAGGCAGGGGACTGAAGCTTTCTTT.

The chain employs TRBV7-9 and TRBJ1-6, with TRBD1 identical over 9 bases. This CDR3 has 14 residues. From germline, CDR1 is SEHNR and CDR2 FQNEAQ (reference sequence). J was trimmed by 9 bases and V by 5 bases; bases with no gene match: 5. The CDR3 bases are TGTGCCAGCAGCCCGGGACAGGGCGGTTCACCCCTCCACTTT. This encodes CASSPGQGGSPLHF.

The rearrangement links TRBV29-1 to TRBJ1-2; a possible D gene is TRBD1 (6 bases). V was cut by 0 bases and J by 8 bases, with 13 bases left in between. The germline V gene has CDR1 SQVTM and CDR2 ANQGSEA. The CDR3 sequence is 13 residues long. The CDR3, as DNA: TGCAGCGTTGAAGAGGGGGCGCGACTGGGCTACACCTTC. Translation: CSVEEGARLGYTF. The whole variable domain, remainder taken from reference TRBV29-1 and TRBJ1-2, is SAVISQKPSRDICQRGTSLTIQCQVDSQVTMMFWYRQQPGQSLTLIATANQGSEATYESGFVIDKFPISRPNLTFSTLTVSNMSPEDSSIYLCSVEEGARLGYTFGSGTRLTVV.

The chain uses TRBV19 and TRBJ2-7, with TRBD2 matching over 7 bases. The J segment lost 3 bases and the V segment lost 4 bases, leaving 6 bases of the junction unmatched. The CDR3 totals 14 residues. Germline-derived CDR1 and CDR2 are LNHDA and SQIVND (reference sequence). CDR3 region: CASSTQSGNYEQYF. CDR3 nucleotide sequence: TGTGCCAGTAGTACCCAAAGCGGGAACTACGAGCAGTACTTC. The whole variable domain, remainder taken from reference TRBV19 and TRBJ2-7, is DGGITQSPKYLFRKEGQNVTLSCEQNLNHDAMYWYRQDPGQGLRLIYYSQIVNDFQKGDIAEGYSVSREKKESFPLTVTSAQKNPTAFYLCASSTQSGNYEQYFGPGTRLTVT.